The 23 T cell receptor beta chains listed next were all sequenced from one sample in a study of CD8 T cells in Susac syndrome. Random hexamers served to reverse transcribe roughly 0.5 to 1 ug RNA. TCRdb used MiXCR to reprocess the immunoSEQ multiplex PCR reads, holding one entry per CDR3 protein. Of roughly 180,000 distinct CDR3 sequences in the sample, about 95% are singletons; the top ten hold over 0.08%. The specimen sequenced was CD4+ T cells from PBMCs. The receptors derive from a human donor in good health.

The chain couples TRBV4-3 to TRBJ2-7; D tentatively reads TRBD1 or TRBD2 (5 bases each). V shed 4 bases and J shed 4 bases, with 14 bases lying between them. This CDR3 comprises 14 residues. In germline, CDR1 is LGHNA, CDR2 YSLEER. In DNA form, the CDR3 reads TGCGCCAGCAGCCGAGGGTCTCCAGGGTACGAGCAGTACTTC. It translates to CASSRGSPGYEQYF.

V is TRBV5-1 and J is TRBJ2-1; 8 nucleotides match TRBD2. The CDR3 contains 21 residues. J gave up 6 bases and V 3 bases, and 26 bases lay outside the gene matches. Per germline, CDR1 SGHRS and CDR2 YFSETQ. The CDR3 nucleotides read TGCGCCAGCAGCTCCGGGGGCGGGCGGACTACGACGGGAGGGCCACCCAATGAGCAGTTCTTC. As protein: CASSSGGGRTTTGGPPNEQFF.

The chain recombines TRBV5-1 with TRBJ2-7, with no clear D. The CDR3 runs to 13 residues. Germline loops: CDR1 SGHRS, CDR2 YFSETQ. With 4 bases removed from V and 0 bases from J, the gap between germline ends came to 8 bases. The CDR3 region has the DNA TGCGCCAGCAGCCTCGACACCTCCTACGAGCAGTACTTC. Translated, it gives CASSLDTSYEQYF.

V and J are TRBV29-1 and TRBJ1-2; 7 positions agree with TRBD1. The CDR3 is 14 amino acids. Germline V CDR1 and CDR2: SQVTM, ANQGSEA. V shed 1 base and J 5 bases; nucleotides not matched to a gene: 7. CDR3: CSVEAPGQPYGYTF. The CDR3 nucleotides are TGCAGCGTTGAAGCTCCGGGACAGCCATATGGCTACACCTTC.

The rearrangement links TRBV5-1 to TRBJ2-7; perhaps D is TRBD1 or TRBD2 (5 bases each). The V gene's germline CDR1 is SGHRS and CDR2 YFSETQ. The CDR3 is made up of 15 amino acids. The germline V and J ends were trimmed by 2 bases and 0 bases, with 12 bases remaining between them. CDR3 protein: CASSFEGRHSYEQYF. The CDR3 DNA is TGCGCCAGCAGCTTTGAGGGACGACACTCCTACGAGCAGTACTTC.

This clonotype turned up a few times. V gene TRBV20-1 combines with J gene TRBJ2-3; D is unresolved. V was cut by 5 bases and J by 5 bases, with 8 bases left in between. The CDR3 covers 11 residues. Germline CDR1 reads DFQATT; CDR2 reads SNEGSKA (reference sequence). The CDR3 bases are TGCAGTGCTCGCAGTGGAGATACGCAGTATTTT. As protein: CSARSGDTQYF.

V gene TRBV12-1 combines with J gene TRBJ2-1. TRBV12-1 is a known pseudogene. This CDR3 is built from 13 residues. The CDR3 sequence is CASSFYGYNEQFF. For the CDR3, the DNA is TGTGCCAGCAGCTTCTATGGTTACAATGAGCAGTTCTTC.

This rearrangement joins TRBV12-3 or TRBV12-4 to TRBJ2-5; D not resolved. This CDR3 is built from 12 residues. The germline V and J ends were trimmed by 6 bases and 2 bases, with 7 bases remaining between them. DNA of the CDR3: TGTGCCAGCAGGTGGGGACAAGAGACCCAGTACTTC. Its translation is CASRWGQETQYF.

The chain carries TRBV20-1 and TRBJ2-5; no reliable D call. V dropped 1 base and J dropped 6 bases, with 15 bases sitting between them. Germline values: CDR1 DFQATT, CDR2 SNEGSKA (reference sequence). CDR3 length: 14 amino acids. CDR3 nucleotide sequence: TGCAGTGCTAGAGTCCCCCGGCGCGGTCAGACCCAGTACTTC. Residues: CSARVPRRGQTQYF.

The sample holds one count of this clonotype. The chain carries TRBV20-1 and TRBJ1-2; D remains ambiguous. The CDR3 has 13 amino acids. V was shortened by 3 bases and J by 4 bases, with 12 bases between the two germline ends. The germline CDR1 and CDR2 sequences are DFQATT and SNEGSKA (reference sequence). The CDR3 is CSASERSLYGYTF. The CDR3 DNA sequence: TGCAGTGCTAGCGAGCGGTCCCTCTATGGCTACACCTTC.

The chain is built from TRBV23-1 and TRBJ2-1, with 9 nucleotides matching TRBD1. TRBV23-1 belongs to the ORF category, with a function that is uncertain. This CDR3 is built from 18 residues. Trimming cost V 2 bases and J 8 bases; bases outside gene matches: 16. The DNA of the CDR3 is TGCGCCAGCAGTCAACCCTCCCGAGACAGGGGGAAGGGGGATGAGCAGTTCTTC. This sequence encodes CASSQPSRDRGKGDEQFF.

CDR3 loop: CASSLRGGSNQPQHF. CDR3 nucleotides: TGTGCCAGCAGCCTAAGGGGGGGGAGCAATCAGCCCCAGCATTTT. This chain uses TRBV3-1 with TRBJ1-5; D perhaps matches TRBD1 (6 bases). Germline CDR1 reads LGHDT; CDR2 reads YNNKEL (reference sequence). V was shortened by 4 bases and J by 1 base, with 11 bases between the two germline ends. This CDR3 is 15 amino acids long.

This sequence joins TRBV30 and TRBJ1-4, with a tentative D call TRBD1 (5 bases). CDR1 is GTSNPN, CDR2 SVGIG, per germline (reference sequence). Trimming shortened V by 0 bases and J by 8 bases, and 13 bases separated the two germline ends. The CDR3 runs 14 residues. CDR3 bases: TGTGCCTGGAGTGTACCAGGGTTTGGGGAAAAACTGTTTTTT. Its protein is CAWSVPGFGEKLFF.

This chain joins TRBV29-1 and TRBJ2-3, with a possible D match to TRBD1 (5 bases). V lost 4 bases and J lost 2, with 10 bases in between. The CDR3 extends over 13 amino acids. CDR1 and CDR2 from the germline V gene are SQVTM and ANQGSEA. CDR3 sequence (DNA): TGCAGCGTTGGGACAAAATACACAGATACGCAGTATTTT. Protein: CSVGTKYTDTQYF.

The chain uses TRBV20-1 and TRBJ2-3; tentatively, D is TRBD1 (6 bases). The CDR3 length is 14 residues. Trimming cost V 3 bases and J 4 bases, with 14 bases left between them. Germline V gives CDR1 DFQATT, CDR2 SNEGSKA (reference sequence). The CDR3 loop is CSARDSSAADTQYF. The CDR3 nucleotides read TGCAGTGCTAGGGACAGCTCAGCTGCAGATACGCAGTATTTT.

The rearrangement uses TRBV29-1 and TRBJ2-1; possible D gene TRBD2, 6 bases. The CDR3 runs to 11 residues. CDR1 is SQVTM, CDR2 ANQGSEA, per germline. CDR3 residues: CGAEGGDEQFF. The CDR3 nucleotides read TGCGGCGCCGAGGGAGGAGATGAGCAGTTCTTC.

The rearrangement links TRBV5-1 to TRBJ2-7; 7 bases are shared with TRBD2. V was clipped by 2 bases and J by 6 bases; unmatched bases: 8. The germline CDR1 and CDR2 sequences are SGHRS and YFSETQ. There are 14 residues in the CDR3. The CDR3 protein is CASSLGASGTEQYF. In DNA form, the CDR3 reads TGCGCCAGCAGCTTAGGAGCTAGCGGAACCGAGCAGTACTTC.

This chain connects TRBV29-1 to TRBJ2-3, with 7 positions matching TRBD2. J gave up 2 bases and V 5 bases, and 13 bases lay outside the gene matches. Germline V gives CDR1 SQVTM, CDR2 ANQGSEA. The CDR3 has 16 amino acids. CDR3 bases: TGCAGCGTTTCGCGACTACTAGCGTACGACACAGATACGCAGTATTTT. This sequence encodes CSVSRLLAYDTDTQYF.

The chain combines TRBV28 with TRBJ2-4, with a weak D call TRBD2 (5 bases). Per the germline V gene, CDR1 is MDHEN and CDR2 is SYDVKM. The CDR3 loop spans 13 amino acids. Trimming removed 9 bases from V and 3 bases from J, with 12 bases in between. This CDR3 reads CASREGGKNIQYF. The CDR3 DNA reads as TGTGCCAGTAGAGAGGGTGGCAAAAACATTCAGTACTTC.

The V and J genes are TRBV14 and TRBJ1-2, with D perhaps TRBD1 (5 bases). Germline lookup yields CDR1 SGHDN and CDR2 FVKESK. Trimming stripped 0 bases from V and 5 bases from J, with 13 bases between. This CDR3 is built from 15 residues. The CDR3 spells CASSQDLSGVYGYTF. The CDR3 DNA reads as TGTGCCAGCAGCCAAGATCTTTCGGGGGTGTATGGCTACACCTTC.

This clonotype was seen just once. CDR3 bases: TGTGCCAGCAGACGGGACAGCCTGCCTAACTATGGCTACACCTTC. It yields the protein CASRRDSLPNYGYTF. The V and J genes are TRBV6-2 or TRBV6-3 and TRBJ1-2, with 7 bases aligning to TRBD1. The V and J ends lost 6 bases and 0 bases, in that order; junction bases with no gene match: 7. CDR1 and CDR2 from the germline V gene are MNHEY and SVGEGT. This CDR3 comprises 15 residues.

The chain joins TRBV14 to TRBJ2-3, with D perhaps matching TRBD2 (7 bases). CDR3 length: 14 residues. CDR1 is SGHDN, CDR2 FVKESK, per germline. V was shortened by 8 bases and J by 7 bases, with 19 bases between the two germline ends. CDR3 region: CASRLSSGGHTQYF. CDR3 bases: TGTGCCAGCCGGCTTTCATCGGGGGGCCATACGCAGTATTTT.

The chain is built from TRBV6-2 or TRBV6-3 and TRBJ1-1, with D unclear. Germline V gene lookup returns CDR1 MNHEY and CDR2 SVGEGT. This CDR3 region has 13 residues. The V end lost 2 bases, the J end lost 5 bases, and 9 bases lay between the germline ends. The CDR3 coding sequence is TGTGCCAGCAGTTACCTCCGAGGGACTGAAGCTTTCTTT. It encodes CASSYLRGTEAFF.